This T cell receptor (beta chain) was profiled in a study of blood T cell repertoires in COVID-19. Whole-study context: Both acute and convalescent COVID-19 samples were obtained from the United States, Italy and Spain. Sample material is recorded as cDNA or gDNA derived from T cells, B-cell-depleted T cells, or PBMCs.

Original processing notes: Estimated nucleated cell counts came from reference gene primer amplification. Clones were sequenced by immunoSEQ multiplex PCR, and TCRdb holds only the in-frame ones, with some missing. The D gene and trimming were derived from the DNA, and the V and J assignments and clone size from that table. Of 90,000 to 150,000 clones listed, about 74% are singletons. V trimming: 0 bases; J trimming: 1 base; junction bases outside the gene matches: 4. The CDR3 spans 17 residues. Germline V gene lookup returns CDR1 LGHNA and CDR2 YNFKEQ. The specimen sequenced was peripheral blood. The chain employs TRBV4-2 and TRBJ2-7, with 12 bases fitting TRBD2. The sequence derives from a man between 70 and 80 years old with acute or convalescent COVID-19. DNA of the CDR3: TGTGCCAGCAGCCAAGACCCACTAGCGGGGGGATCCTACGAGCAGTACTTC. Its protein product is CASSQDPLAGGSYEQYF.